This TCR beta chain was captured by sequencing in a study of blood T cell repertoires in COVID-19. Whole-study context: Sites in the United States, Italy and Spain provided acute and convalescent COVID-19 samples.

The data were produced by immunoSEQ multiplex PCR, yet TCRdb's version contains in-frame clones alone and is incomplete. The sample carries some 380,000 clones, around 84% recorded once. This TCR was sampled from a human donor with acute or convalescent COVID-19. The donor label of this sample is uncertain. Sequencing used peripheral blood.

This chain's CDR3 is CASSVLRRDTEAFF. CDR3 nucleotide sequence: TGTGCCAGCAGCGTCCTCCGGAGGGACACTGAAGCTTTCTTT. The genes are TRBV5-8 and TRBJ1-1, with no clear D. Germline-derived CDR1 and CDR2 are SGHTS and YDEGEE. CDR3 length: 14 residues. With 4 bases removed from V and 3 bases from J, the gap between germline ends came to 13 bases.